What follows are 5 T cell receptor beta chains derived from one specimen sequenced in a study of beta chain features in type 1 diabetes. The isolated RNA, all of it, was reverse transcribed, so expressed TCRB transcripts were what got sequenced. Measured with immunoSEQ multiplex PCR; TCRdb has only the in-frame clones, and not every one. The sample lists 130,000 to 150,000 clones; about 10% were seen once. The specimen sequenced was central memory CD4+ T cells from blood. These receptor sequences come from a man aged 18 to 30 in good health.

This clone was counted a few times. The V gene is TRBV10-3, the J gene TRBJ2-1, with no clear D. CDR1 is ENHRY, CDR2 SYGVKD, per germline. V dropped 3 bases and J dropped 3 bases, with 9 bases sitting between them. This CDR3 has 14 amino acids. The CDR3 reads CAISDLTGYNEQFF. CDR3 coding DNA: TGTGCCATCAGTGACCTGACTGGCTACAATGAGCAGTTCTTC.

The V gene is TRBV4-3, the J gene TRBJ1-1; maybe TRBD1 (5 bases). CDR3 length equals 15 residues. Per germline, CDR1 LGHNA and CDR2 YSLEER. Trimming removed 5 bases from V and 3 bases from J, with 16 bases in between. The CDR3 DNA reads as TGCGCCAGCAGCTTGACCGGGGGACCGGACACTGAAGCTTTCTTT. Translated, it gives CASSLTGGPDTEAFF.

This clone was counted only a few times. Other DNA variants within this sample encode the same CDR3. This chain uses TRBV4-3 with TRBJ1-3; D not resolved. The germline CDR1 and CDR2 sequences are LGHNA and YSLEER. The CDR3 is 14 residues long. V was clipped by 1 base and J by 1 base, with 5 bases between them. CDR3 residues: CASSQGHSGNTIYF. The DNA for the CDR3 is TGCGCCAGCAGCCAAGGGCATTCTGGAAACACCATATATTTT.

V gene TRBV5-1 combines with J gene TRBJ2-7; D might be TRBD1 (5 bases). Trimming left V 1 base short and J 6 bases short, with 14 bases between. CDR3 size: 14 residues. Germline values: CDR1 SGHRS, CDR2 YFSETQ. CDR3 in DNA: TGCGCCAGCAGCTTGATTGCAGGGCGCGTCGAGCAGTACTTC. Its translation is CASSLIAGRVEQYF.

This chain joins TRBV4-3 and TRBJ2-1; possible D gene TRBD1, 5 bases. The CDR3 covers 13 residues. Trimming cost V 0 bases and J 15 bases, with 15 bases left between them. CDR1 is LGHNA and CDR2 is YSLEER in the germline V gene. The CDR3 nucleotides are TGCGCCAGCAGCCAAGATCGAGCTCAGGGCATGTTCTTC. Its protein product is CASSQDRAQGMFF.